These 11 T cell receptor beta chains originate from one sample sequenced in a study of beta chain bispecific antibodies for T cell cancers. Study-level points and caveats: The leukemia cells, rather than normal T cells, gave most of the targeted TRBV signal.

The antigens of these receptors remain unknown. T cells were expanded from blood mononuclear cells for about three days with anti-CD3 OKT3 or CD3/CD28 beads. TCRdb independently ran MiXCR on the 5' RACE reads; one entry per CDR3 protein. The data hold 15,000 to 20,000 distinct CDR3 sequences, with about 1.9% observed a single time. Sequenced material: healthy donor T cells cultured with leukemia cells. The receptors stem from a human donor in good health. Some clones in this sample may be carry-over from other donors' samples.

In this sample, this clonotype turned up many times. The chain links TRBV12-3 or TRBV12-4 to TRBJ1-1, with D possibly being TRBD1 (5 bases). V lost 2 bases, J lost 5 bases, and 9 bases lay in between. The CDR3 is 13 residues long. CDR3 amino acids: CASSLRGETEAFF. For the CDR3, the DNA is TGTGCCAGCAGTTTAAGGGGAGAAACTGAAGCTTTCTTT.

This clonotype was observed at least ten times. V usage is TRBV6-5 and J usage is TRBJ1-6; 9 positions match TRBD1. The CDR3 has 16 amino acids. J gave up 7 bases and V 0 bases, and 4 bases lay outside the gene matches. Germline CDR1 MNHEY, CDR2 SVGAGI. CDR3 amino acids: CASSYSNRGQNSPLHF. DNA of the CDR3: TGTGCCAGCAGTTACTCGAACAGGGGGCAAAATTCACCCCTCCACTTT.

There are many counts of this clonotype. CDR3 nucleotide sequence: TGCAGTGCTAGTGAGGCTAGCGAATCCTACGAGCAGTACTTC. It translates to CSASEASESYEQYF. This chain links TRBV20-1 with TRBJ2-7, with D perhaps matching TRBD2 (6 bases). Between the trimmed V and J ends, which lost 3 bases and 1 base, there was a span of 13 bases. This CDR3 region has 14 residues. Germline V CDR1 and CDR2: DFQATT, SNEGSKA (reference sequence).

Relative to its sample, this clonotype is medium-sized (0.01 to 0.1%). The gene calls are TRBV20-1 and TRBJ2-1, with 8 positions matching TRBD2. This CDR3 is built from 14 residues. Germline-derived CDR1 and CDR2 are DFQATT and SNEGSKA (reference sequence). The CDR3 DNA reads as TGCAGCTCAGGACCTAGCGGGTCGGGGAATGAGCAGTTCTTC. Its protein product is CSSGPSGSGNEQFF.

This clonotype was recorded many times. The V and J genes are TRBV18 and TRBJ2-7, with D perhaps TRBD2 (6 bases). Deletions cut 0 bases from V and 3 bases from J, with 18 bases between. CDR1 and CDR2 from the germline V gene are KGHSH and LQKENI. CDR3 length: 17 amino acids. The CDR3 sequence is CASSPPRIGTDHYEQYF. The CDR3 DNA follows: TGTGCCAGCTCACCACCGAGGATTGGGACTGACCACTACGAGCAGTACTTC.

In this sample, this clonotype turned up many times. J is TRBJ2-3 and V is TRBV6-4, with D unresolved. V lost 3 bases and J lost 0, with 10 bases in between. Germline V gene data show CDR1 as MRHNA and CDR2 as SNTAGT. CDR3 length equals 15 residues. CDR3 amino acids: CASSEVWGSTDTQYF. The CDR3 coding sequence is TGTGCCAGCAGTGAAGTTTGGGGAAGCACAGATACGCAGTATTTT.

This clonotype appeared many times. The chain carries TRBV15 and TRBJ2-4; no clear D. V was pared by 1 base and J by 8 bases, with 12 bases between. Per the germline V gene, CDR1 is LNHNV and CDR2 is YYDKDF (reference sequence). The CDR3 covers 14 residues. The CDR3 nucleotides read TGTGCCACCAGCAGAGCGTACCAGGTGGACATTCAGTACTTC. It is translated as CATSRAYQVDIQYF.

The table lists this clonotype with many counts. The rearrangement links TRBV20-1 to TRBJ1-6; TRBD1 matches at 7 bases. Losses at the gene ends were 1 base for V and 0 bases for J; bases not matched to a gene: 3. The CDR3 is 16 residues long. Germline V CDR1 and CDR2: DFQATT, SNEGSKA (reference sequence). The CDR3 loop reads CSARATGSSYNSPLHF. The CDR3 DNA follows: TGCAGTGCTAGAGCGACAGGGAGCTCCTATAATTCACCCCTCCACTTT.

Many counts were recorded for this clonotype. The chain carries TRBV6-6 and TRBJ2-7; D uncertain. The V and J ends lost 5 bases and 4 bases respectively, with 6 bases between them. The CDR3 extends over 11 amino acids. Per germline, CDR1 MNHNY and CDR2 SVGAGI (reference sequence). The CDR3 DNA reads TGTGCCAGCAGTATCGGATACGAGCAGTACTTC. The encoded protein is CASSIGYEQYF.

This clonotype was seen repeatedly, ten times or more. The chain carries TRBV24-1 and TRBJ2-2, with D possibly being TRBD2 (5 bases). V lost 4 bases and J 1 base, leaving 9 bases between the germline ends. The CDR3 sequence is 15 residues long. The germline V gene encodes CDR1 KGHDR and CDR2 SFDVKD. The CDR3 DNA follows: TGTGCCACCAGTGACCCTGGAGGGAACACCGGGGAGCTGTTTTTT. It yields the protein CATSDPGGNTGELFF.

This clonotype was observed many times. In nucleotides, the CDR3 is TGCAGCGTTGCTAGCTCTGGGGCCAACGTCCTGACTTTC. It yields the protein CSVASSGANVLTF. This chain links TRBV29-1 with TRBJ2-6, with D unclear. This CDR3 region has 13 residues. V lost 4 bases and J lost 0, with 4 bases in between. Germline V gene sequence: CDR1 SQVTM, CDR2 ANQGSEA.